This TCR beta chain is from a study of blood T cell repertoires in COVID-19. The V end was cut by 6 bases, the J end by 3 bases, with 17 bases between. Germline assignment: CDR1 ENHRY and CDR2 SYGVKD. The CDR3 contains 15 residues. Only in-frame clones appear in the TCRdb table, and some are missing; sequencing was by immunoSEQ multiplex PCR. The table has 300,000 to 350,000 clones, about 90% seen once; the top ten hold more than 1%. The sequence was obtained from a woman younger than 45 who had recovered from COVID-19. This chain joins TRBV10-3 and TRBJ2-5; tentatively, D is TRBD2 (6 bases). What was sequenced was PBMCs or T cells enriched from blood (not recorded which). The CDR3 region has the DNA TGTGCCATCAGCGAGAGGGACTCTGCCGAAGAGACCCAGTACTTC. As protein: CAISERDSAEETQYF.